This TCR beta chain was captured by sequencing in a study of blood T cell repertoires in COVID-19. Data came from immunoSEQ multiplex PCR; TCRdb stores just in-frame clones and leaves some out. This sample yields roughly 230,000 clones, of which more than 65% are seen a single time; 3.4% belongs to the top ten. J lost 0 bases, V lost 3 bases, and 3 bases had no gene match. Looked up from germline, CDR1 is LNHDA and CDR2 is SQIVND (reference sequence). This CDR3 has 15 amino acids. Material for sequencing was PBMCs or T cells enriched from blood (not recorded which). This sequence joins TRBV19 and TRBJ2-7, with 9 nucleotides matching TRBD1. The receptor's source is a man between 45 and 60 years old who had recovered from COVID-19. The CDR3 is CASSIPGQGSYEQYF. The CDR3 region has the DNA TGTGCCAGTAGTATCCCGGGACAGGGCTCCTACGAGCAGTACTTC. The full variable domain, completed using reference TRBV19 and TRBJ2-7, is DGGITQSPKYLFRKEGQNVTLSCEQNLNHDAMYWYRQDPGQGLRLIYYSQIVNDFQKGDIAEGYSVSREKKESFPLTVTSAQKNPTAFYLCASSIPGQGSYEQYFGPGTRLTVT.